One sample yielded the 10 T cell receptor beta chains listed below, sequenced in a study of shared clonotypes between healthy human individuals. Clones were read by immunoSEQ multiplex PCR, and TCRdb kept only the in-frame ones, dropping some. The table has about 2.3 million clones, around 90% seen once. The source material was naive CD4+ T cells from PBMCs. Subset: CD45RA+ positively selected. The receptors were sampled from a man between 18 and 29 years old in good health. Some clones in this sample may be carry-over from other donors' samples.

The CDR3 region has the DNA TGTGCCAGCAGCTTGGACAGGGGGACCAATCAGCCCCAGCATTTT. It codes for CASSLDRGTNQPQHF. The gene calls are TRBV5-5 and TRBJ1-5, with TRBD1 identical over 8 bases. Germline V gene lookup returns CDR1 SGHKS and CDR2 YYEKEE (reference sequence). The V gene end was trimmed by 0 bases and the J gene end by 3 bases; junction bases not matched to a gene: 2. The CDR3 length is 15 residues. The whole variable domain, filled in from reference TRBV5-5 and TRBJ1-5, reads DAGVTQSPTHLIKTRGQQVTLRCSPISGHKSVSWYQQVLGQGPQFIFQYYEKEERGRGNFPDRFSARQFPNYSSELNVNALLLGDSALYLCASSLDRGTNQPQHFGDGTRLSIL.

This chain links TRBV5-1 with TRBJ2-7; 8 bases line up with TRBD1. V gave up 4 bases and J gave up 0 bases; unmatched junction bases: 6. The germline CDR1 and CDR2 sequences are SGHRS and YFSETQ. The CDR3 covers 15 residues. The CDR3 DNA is TGCGCCAGCAGCACCAGGACAGGGAGCTCCTACGAGCAGTACTTC. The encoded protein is CASSTRTGSSYEQYF. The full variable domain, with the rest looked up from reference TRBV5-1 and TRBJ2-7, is KAGVTQTPRYLIKTRGQQVTLSCSPISGHRSVSWYQQTPGQGLQFLFEYFSETQRNKGNFPGRFSGRQFSNSRSEMNVSTLELGDSALYLCASSTRTGSSYEQYFGPGTRLTVT.

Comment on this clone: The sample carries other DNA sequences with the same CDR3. The CDR3 is CASSLLGYEQYF. CDR3 nucleotides: TGTGCCAGCAGCTTGCTTGGGTACGAGCAGTACTTC. The V and J genes are TRBV5-5 and TRBJ2-7; D is undetermined. The CDR3 is 12 residues long. Germline V gives CDR1 SGHKS, CDR2 YYEKEE (reference sequence). The V end was cut by 1 base, the J end by 4 bases, with 6 bases between.

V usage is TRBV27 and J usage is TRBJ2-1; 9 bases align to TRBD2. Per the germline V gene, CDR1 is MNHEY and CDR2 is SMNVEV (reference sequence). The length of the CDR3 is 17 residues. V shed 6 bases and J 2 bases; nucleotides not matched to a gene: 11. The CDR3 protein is CASRKYSGSQAYNEQFF. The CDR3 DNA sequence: TGTGCCAGCAGAAAATATAGCGGGAGCCAGGCCTACAATGAGCAGTTCTTC.

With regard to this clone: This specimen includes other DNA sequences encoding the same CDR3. This CDR3 reads CATSRVGAGELFF. The CDR3 coding sequence is TGTGCCACCAGCAGAGTCGGGGCAGGGGAGCTGTTTTTT. The rearrangement uses TRBV15 and TRBJ2-2; D is perhaps TRBD1 or TRBD2 (5 bases each). V lost 1 base to trimming and J lost 8 bases, with 8 bases between them. In germline, CDR1 is LNHNV, CDR2 YYDKDF (reference sequence). There are 13 residues in the CDR3.

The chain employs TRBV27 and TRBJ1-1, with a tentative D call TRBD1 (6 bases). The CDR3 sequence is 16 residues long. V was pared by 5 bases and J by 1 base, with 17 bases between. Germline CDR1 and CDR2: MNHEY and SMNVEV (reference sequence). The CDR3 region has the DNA TGTGCCAGCAGTAGACAGACAGGCTTGGGGAACACTGAAGCTTTCTTT. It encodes CASSRQTGLGNTEAFF.

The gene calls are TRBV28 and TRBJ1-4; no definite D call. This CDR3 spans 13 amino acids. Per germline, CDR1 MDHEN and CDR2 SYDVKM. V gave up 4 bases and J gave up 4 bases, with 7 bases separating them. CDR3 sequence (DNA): TGTGCCAGCAGTTCCAGACTTAATGAAAAACTGTTTTTT. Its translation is CASSSRLNEKLFF.

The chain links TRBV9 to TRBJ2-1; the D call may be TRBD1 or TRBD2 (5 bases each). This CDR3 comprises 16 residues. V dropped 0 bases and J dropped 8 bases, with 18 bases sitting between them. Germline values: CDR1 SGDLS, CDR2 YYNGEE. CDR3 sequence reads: CASSVGGRGAFDEQFF. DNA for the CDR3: TGTGCCAGCAGCGTAGGAGGAAGGGGAGCTTTCGATGAGCAGTTCTTC. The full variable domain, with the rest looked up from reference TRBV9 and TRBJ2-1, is DSGVTQTPKHLITATGQRVTLRCSPRSGDLSVYWYQQSLDQGLQFLIQYYNGEERAKGNILERFSAQQFPDLHSELNLSSLELGDSALYFCASSVGGRGAFDEQFFGPGTRLTVL.

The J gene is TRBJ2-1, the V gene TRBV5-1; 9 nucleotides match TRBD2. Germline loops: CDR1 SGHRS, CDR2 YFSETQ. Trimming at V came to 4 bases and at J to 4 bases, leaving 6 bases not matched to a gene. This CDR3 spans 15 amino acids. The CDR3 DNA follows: TGCGCCAGCAGCACCGGACTAGCGACGTACAATGAGCAGTTCTTC. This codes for CASSTGLATYNEQFF.

In nucleotides, the CDR3 is TGTGCCTGGATCGTTTTCGCGGGAGGTGAGCAGTTCTTC. This encodes CAWIVFAGGEQFF. The chain has TRBV30 and TRBJ2-1, with 8 nucleotides matching TRBD2. Germline trimming cut 4 bases from V and 9 bases from J; bases unmatched to any gene: 8. The germline V gene has CDR1 GTSNPN and CDR2 SVGIG (reference sequence). This CDR3 is 13 amino acids long.